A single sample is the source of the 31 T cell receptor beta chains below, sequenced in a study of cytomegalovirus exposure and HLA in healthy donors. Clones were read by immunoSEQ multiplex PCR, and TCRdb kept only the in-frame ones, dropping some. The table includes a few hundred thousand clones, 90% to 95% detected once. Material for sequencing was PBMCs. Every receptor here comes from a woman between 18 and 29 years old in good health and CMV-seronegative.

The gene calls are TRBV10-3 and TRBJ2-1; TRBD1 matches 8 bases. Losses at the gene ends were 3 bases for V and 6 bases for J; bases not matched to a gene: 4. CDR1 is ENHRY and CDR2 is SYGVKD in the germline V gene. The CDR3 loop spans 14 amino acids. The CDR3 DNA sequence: TGTGCCATCAGTGATCTAACAGGGGGCAATGAGCAGTTCTTC. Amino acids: CAISDLTGGNEQFF.

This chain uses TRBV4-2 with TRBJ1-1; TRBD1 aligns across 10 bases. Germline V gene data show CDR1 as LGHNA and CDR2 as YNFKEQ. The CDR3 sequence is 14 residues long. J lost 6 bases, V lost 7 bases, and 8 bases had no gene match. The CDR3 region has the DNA TGTGCCAGCAAATCGGGACAGGGGAGGGCTGAAGCTTTCTTT. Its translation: CASKSGQGRAEAFF.

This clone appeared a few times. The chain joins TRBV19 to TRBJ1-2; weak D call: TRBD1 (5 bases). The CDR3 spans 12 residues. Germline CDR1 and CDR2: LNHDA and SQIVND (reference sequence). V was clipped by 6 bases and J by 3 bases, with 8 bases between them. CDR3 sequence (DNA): TGTGCCAGTAGGGTACAGGACTATGGCTACACCTTC. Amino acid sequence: CASRVQDYGYTF.

DNA of the CDR3: TGTGCCAGCAGCCGGGGGGGTAGCGGGAGTGGTAATGAGCAGTTCTTC. Translating it yields CASSRGGSGSGNEQFF. The rearrangement links TRBV11-2 to TRBJ2-1; 9 nucleotides agree with TRBD2. Germline loops: CDR1 SGHAT, CDR2 FQNNGV. The CDR3 runs 16 residues. With V trimmed by 5 bases and J by 7 bases, 12 bases remained unmatched.

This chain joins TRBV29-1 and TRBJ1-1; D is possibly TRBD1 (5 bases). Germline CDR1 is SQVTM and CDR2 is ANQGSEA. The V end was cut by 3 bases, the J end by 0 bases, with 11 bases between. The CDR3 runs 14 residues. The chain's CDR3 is CSVEWGDLNTEAFF. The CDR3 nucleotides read TGCAGCGTTGAGTGGGGGGACTTGAACACTGAAGCTTTCTTT.

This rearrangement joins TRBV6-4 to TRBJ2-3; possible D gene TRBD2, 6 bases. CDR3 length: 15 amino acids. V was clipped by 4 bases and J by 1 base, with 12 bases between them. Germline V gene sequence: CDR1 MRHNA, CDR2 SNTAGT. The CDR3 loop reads CASSGRAERTDTQYF. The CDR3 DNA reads TGTGCCAGCAGTGGGAGGGCCGAGCGCACAGATACGCAGTATTTT.

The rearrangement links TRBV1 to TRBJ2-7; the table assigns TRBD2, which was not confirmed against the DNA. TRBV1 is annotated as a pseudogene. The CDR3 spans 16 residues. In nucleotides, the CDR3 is TGCACCAGCAGCCCGGGACTAGCGGAACCTCTGGACGAGCAGTACTTC. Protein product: CTSSPGLAEPLDEQYF.

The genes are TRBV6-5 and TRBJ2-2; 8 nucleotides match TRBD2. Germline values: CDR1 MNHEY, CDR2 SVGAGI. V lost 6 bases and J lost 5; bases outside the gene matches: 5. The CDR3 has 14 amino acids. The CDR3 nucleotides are TGTGCCAGCAGGCACCGGGGGGGGACCGGGGAGCTGTTTTTT. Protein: CASRHRGGTGELFF.

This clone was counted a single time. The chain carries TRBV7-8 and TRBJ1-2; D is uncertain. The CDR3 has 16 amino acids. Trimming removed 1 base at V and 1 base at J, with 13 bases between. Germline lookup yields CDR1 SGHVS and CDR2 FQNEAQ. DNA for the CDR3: TGTGCCAGCAGCTTAGGATCAGGCCTCCTTAACTATGGCTACACCTTC. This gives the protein CASSLGSGLLNYGYTF.

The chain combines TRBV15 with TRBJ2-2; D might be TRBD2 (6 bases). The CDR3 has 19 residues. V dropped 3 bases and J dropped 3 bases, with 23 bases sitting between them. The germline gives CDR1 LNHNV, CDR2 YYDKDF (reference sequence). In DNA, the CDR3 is TGTGCCACCAGCAGTGGGTCTTCGCCAGCGGGCGTTCACACCGGGGAGCTGTTTTTT. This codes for CATSSGSSPAGVHTGELFF.

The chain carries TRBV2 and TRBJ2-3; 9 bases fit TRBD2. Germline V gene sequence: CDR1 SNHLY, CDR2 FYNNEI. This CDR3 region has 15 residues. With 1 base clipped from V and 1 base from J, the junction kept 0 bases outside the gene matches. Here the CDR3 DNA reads TGTGCCAGCAGTGAAGTAGCGGGGGGCACAGATACGCAGTATTTT. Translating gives CASSEVAGGTDTQYF.

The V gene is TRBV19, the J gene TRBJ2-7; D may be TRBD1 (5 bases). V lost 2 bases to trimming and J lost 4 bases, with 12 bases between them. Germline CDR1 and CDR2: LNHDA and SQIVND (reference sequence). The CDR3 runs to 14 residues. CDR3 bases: TGTGCCAGTAGTATATTAACAGGTACTTACGAGCAGTACTTC. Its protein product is CASSILTGTYEQYF. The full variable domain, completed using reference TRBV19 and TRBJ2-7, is DGGITQSPKYLFRKEGQNVTLSCEQNLNHDAMYWYRQDPGQGLRLIYYSQIVNDFQKGDIAEGYSVSREKKESFPLTVTSAQKNPTAFYLCASSILTGTYEQYFGPGTRLTVT.

CDR3 bases: TGTGCCAGCAGCTCACAGGACAGGGGGCTTGATACGCAGTATTTT. Translating it yields CASSSQDRGLDTQYF. The chain couples TRBV7-9 to TRBJ2-3, with 11 bases aligning to TRBD1. CDR3 size: 15 residues. Germline CDR1 reads SEHNR; CDR2 reads FQNEAQ (reference sequence). The J segment lost 6 bases and the V segment lost 4 bases, leaving 6 bases of the junction unmatched.

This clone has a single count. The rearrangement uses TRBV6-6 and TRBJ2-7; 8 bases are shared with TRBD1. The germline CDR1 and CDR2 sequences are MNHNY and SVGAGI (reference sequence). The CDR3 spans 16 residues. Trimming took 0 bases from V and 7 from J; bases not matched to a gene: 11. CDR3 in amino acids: CASSYSSQGASREQYF. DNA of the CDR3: TGTGCCAGCAGTTACTCGAGCCAGGGGGCCTCCCGGGAGCAGTACTTC.

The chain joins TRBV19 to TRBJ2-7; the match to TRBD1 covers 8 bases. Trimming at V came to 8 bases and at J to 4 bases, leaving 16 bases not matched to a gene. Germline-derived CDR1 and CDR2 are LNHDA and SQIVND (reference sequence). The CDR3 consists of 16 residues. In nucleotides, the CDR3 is TGTGCCAGTTCCCTCCCAATCGGGACAGGAGGTTACGAGCAGTACTTC. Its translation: CASSLPIGTGGYEQYF.

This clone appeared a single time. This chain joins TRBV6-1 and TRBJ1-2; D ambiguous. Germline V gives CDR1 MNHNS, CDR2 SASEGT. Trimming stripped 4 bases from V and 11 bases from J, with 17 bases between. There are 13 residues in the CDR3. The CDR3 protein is CASSGPGGQAYTF. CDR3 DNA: TGTGCCAGCAGTGGTCCTGGCGGGCAAGCATACACCTTC.

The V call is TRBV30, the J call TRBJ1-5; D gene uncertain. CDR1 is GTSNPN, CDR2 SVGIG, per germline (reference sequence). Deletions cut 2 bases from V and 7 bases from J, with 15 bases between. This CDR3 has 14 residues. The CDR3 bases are TGTGCCTGGAGTCTCGAACCCGCGGGACAGCCCCAGCATTTT. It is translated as CAWSLEPAGQPQHF.

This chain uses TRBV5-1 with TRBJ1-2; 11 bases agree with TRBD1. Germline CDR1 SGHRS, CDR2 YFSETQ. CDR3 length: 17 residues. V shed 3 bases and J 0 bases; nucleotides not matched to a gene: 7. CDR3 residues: CASSSTRDRGTNYGYTF. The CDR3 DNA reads TGCGCCAGCAGCTCCACGCGGGACAGGGGGACTAACTATGGCTACACCTTC.

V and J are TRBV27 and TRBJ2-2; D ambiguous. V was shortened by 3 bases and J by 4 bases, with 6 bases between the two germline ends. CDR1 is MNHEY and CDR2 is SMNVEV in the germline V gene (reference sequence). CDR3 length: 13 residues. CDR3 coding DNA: TGTGCCAGCAGTTTCTTCAGCACCGGGGAGCTGTTTTTT. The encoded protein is CASSFFSTGELFF.

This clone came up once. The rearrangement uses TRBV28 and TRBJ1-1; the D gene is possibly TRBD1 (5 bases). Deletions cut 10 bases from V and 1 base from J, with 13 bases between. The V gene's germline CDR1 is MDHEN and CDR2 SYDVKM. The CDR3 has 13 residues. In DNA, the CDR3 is TGTGCCATCCGGGGGACCCAGAACACTGAAGCTTTCTTT. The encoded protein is CAIRGTQNTEAFF.

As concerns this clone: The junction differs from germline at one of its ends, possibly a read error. The CDR3 protein is CASSSPVGATGF. CDR3 DNA sequence: TGTGCCAGCAGCTCCCCCGTGGGGGCTACGGGCTTT. The chain carries TRBV7-9 and TRBJ1-1; TRBD1 might be the D (6 bases). CDR1 is SEHNR, CDR2 FQNEAQ, per germline (reference sequence). The CDR3 has 12 amino acids.

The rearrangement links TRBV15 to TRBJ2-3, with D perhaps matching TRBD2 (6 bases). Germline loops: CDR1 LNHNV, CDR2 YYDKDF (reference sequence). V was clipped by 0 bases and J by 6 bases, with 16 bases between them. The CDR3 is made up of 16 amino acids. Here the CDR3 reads CATSREGGGMQDTQYF. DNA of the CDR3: TGTGCCACCAGCAGAGAGGGAGGTGGGATGCAGGATACGCAGTATTTT.

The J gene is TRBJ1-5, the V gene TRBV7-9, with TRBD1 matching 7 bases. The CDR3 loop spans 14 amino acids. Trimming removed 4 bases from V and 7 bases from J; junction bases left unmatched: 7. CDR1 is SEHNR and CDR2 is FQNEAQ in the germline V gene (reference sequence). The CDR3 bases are TGTGCCAGCAGCTCCGGACAGGCGCAGCAGCCCCAGCATTTT. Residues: CASSSGQAQQPQHF.

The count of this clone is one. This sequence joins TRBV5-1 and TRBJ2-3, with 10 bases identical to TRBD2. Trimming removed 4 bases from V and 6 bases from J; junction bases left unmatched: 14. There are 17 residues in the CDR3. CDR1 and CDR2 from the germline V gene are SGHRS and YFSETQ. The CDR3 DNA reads TGCGCCAGCAGCGTCTACCTGAGCGGGAGGGCCTCGGATACGCAGTATTTT. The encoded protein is CASSVYLSGRASDTQYF.

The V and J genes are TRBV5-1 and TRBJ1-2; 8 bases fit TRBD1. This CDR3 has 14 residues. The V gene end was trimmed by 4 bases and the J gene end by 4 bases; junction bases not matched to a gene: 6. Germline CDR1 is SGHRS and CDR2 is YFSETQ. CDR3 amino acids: CASSIGQGPYGYTF. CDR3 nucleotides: TGCGCCAGCAGCATCGGACAGGGACCCTATGGCTACACCTTC.

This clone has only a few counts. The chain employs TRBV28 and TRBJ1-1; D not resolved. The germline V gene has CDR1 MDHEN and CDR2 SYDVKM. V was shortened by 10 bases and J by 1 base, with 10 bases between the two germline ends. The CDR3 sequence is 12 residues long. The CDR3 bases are TGTGCCACTATCCCCGGGAACACTGAAGCTTTCTTT. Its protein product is CATIPGNTEAFF.

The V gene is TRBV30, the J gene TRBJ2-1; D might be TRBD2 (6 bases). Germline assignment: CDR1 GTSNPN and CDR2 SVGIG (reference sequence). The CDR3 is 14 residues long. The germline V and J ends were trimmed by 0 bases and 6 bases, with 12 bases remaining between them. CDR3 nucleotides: TGTGCCTGGAGTGTACTGGAGGGGTCCAATGAGCAGTTCTTC. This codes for CAWSVLEGSNEQFF.

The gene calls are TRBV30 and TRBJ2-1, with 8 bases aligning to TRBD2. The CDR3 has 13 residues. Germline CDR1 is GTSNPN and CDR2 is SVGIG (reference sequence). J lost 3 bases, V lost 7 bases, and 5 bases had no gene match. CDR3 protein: CALRTSFYNEQFF. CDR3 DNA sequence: TGTGCCTTAAGGACTAGCTTCTACAATGAGCAGTTCTTC.

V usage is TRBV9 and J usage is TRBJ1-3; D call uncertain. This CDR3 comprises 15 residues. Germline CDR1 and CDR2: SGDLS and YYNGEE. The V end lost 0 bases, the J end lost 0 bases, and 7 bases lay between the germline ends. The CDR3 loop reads CASSVVGVSGNTIYF. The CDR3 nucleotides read TGTGCCAGCAGCGTAGTAGGAGTCTCTGGAAACACCATATATTTT.

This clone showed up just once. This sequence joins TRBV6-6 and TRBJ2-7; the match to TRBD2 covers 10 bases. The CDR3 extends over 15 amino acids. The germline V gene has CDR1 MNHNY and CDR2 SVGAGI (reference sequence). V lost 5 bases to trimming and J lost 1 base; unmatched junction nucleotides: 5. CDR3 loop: CASSPRTSGSYEQYF. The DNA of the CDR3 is TGTGCCAGCAGTCCCCGGACTAGCGGTTCCTACGAGCAGTACTTC.

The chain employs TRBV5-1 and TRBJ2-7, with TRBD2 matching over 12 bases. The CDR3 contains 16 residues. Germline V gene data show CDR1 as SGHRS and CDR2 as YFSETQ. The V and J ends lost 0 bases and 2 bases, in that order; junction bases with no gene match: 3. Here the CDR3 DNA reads TGCGCCAGCAGCTTGGGACTAGCGGGAGCCCCCTACGAGCAGTACTTC. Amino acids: CASSLGLAGAPYEQYF.